This T cell receptor beta chain is drawn from a study of T cell responses to AZD1222 COVID-19 vaccine. Study observations and caveats: The study reported that nearly half of spike-specific TCRs target unmutated variant regions. Spike was spanned by vaccine-associated CD4 TCRs, with dominance at 160-218 and 743-854. In a largely white British group with more females than males, clonal diversity was possibly underestimated.

Data came from immunoSEQ multiplex PCR; TCRdb stores just in-frame clones and leaves some out. The repertoire has some 140,000 clones, 80% to 95% of them found once; the top ten carry approximately 2%. The CDR3 runs 16 residues. V was trimmed by 3 bases and J by 7 bases, leaving 18 bases between them. Germline V CDR1 and CDR2: LNHDA, SQIVND (reference sequence). Concerning this clone itself: Its antigen is unknown.

This material consisted of peripheral blood, taken 28 days after the second AZD1222 dose. The sequence was collected from an adult who received the AZD1222 COVID-19 vaccine. This chain connects TRBV19 to TRBJ2-2; D uncertain. The CDR3 sequence is CASSMGIGRRGGELFF. The CDR3 DNA follows: TGTGCCAGTAGTATGGGCATCGGGCGGCGAGGCGGGGAGCTGTTTTTT.